The present T cell receptor (beta chain) was sequenced within a study of OX40 agonist ivuxolimab in advanced cancers. Whole-study findings and limits: Patients who responded partially at 0.1-3.0 mg/kg showed clonal expansion ranking among the lowest.

Details on this clone: Its cognate antigen is unknown.

Blood samples were obtained at baseline, cycle 4 day 1, and cycle 7 day 1. V lost 4 bases to trimming and J lost 8 bases, with 11 bases between them. The CDR3 extends over 12 amino acids. The germline V gene encodes CDR1 MNHEY and CDR2 SVGAGI. TCRdb's copy holds only in-frame clones and misses some; the assay was immunoSEQ multiplex PCR. Of about 63,000 clones in the sample, 80% to 90% were seen once. V gene TRBV6-5 combines with J gene TRBJ1-2; a possible D gene is TRBD1 (5 bases). The sample in question was CD4+ or CD8+ T cells sorted from blood, obtained in a trial of the OX40 agonist ivuxolimab. This receptor was obtained from an adult with an advanced solid tumor such as melanoma, head and neck, liver or kidney cancer. CDR3 sequence: CASSSGVRGYTF. The CDR3 DNA sequence: TGTGCCAGCAGTTCGGGGGTACGAGGCTACACCTTC.